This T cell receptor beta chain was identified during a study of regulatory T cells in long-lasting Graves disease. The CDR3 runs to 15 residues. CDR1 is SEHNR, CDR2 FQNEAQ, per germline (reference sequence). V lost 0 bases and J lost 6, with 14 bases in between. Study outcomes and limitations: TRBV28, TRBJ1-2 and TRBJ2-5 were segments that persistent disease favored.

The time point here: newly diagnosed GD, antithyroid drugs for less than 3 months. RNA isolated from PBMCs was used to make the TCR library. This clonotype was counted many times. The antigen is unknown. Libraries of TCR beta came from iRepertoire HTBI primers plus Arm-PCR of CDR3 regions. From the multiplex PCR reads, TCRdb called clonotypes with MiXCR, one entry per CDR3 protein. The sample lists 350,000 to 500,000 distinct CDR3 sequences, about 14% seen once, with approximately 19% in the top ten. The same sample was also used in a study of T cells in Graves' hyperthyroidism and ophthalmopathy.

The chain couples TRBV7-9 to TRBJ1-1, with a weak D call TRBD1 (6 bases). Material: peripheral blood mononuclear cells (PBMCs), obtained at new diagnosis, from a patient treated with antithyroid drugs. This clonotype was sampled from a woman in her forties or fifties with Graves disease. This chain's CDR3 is CASSLAQGKAAEAFF. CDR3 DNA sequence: TGTGCCAGCAGCTTAGCACAGGGTAAGGCAGCTGAAGCTTTCTTT.